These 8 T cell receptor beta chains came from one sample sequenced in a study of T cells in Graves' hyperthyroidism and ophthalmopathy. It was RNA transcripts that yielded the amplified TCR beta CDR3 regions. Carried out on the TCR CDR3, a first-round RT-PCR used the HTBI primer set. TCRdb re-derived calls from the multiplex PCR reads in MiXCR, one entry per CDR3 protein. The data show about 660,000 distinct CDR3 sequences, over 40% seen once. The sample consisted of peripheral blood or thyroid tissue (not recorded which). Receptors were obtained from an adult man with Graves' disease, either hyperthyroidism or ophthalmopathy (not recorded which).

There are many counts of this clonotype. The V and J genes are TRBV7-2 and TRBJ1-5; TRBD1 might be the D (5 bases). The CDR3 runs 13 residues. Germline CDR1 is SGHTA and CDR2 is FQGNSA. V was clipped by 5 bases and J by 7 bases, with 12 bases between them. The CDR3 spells CASSQERGQPQHF. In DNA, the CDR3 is TGTGCCAGCAGCCAAGAAAGGGGACAGCCCCAGCATTTT.

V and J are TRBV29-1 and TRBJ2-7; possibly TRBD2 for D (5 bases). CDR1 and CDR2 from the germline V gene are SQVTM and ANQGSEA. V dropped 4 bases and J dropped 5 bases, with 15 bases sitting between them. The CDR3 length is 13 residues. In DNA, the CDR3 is TGCAGCGTTGCGCCACCCGGGGTCCACGAGCAGTACTTC. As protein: CSVAPPGVHEQYF.

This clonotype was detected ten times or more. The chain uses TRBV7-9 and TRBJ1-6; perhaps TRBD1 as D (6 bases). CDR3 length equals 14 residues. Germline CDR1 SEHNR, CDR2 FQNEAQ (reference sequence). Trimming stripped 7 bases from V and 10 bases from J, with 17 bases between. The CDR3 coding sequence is TGTGCCAGCAACTTTGGGGGGGGCGACTCACCCCTCCACTTT. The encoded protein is CASNFGGGDSPLHF. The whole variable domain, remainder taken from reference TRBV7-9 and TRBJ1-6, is DTGVSQNPRHKITKRGQNVTFRCDPISEHNRLYWYRQTLGQGPEFLTYFQNEAQLEKSRLLSDRFSAERPKGSFSTLEIQRTEQGDSAMYLCASNFGGGDSPLHFGNGTRLTVT.

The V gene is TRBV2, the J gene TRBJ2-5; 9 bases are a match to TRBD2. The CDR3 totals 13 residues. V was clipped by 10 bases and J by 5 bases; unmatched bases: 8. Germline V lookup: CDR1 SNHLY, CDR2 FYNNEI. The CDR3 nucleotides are TGTGCCATCAGCCGACTAGCGGCGGAGACCCAGTACTTC. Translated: CAISRLAAETQYF.

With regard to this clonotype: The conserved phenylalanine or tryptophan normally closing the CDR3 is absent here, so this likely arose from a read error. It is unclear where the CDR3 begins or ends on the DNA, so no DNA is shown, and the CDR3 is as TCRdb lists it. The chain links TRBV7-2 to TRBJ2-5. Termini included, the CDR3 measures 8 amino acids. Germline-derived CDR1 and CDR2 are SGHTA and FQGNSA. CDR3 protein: CASSANNY.

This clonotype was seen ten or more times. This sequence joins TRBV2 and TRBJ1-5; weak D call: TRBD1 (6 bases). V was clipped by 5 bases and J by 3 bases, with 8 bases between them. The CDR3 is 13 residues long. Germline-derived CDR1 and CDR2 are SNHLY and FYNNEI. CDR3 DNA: TGTGCCAGCAGTCGGGACAACAATCAGCCCCAGCATTTT. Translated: CASSRDNNQPQHF.

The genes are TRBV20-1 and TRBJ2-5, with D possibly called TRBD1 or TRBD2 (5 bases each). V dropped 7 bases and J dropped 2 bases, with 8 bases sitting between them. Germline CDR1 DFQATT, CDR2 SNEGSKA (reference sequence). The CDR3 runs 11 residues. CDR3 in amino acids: CSDWGQETQYF. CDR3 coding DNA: TGCAGTGATTGGGGGCAAGAGACCCAGTACTTC.

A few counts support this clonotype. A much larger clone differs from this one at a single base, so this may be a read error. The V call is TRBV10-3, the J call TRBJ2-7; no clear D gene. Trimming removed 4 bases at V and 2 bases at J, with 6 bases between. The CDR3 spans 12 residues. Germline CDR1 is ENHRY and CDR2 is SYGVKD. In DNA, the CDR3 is TGTGCCATCAGTGGGGGAACCTACGAGCAGTACTTC. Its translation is CAISGGTYEQYF.